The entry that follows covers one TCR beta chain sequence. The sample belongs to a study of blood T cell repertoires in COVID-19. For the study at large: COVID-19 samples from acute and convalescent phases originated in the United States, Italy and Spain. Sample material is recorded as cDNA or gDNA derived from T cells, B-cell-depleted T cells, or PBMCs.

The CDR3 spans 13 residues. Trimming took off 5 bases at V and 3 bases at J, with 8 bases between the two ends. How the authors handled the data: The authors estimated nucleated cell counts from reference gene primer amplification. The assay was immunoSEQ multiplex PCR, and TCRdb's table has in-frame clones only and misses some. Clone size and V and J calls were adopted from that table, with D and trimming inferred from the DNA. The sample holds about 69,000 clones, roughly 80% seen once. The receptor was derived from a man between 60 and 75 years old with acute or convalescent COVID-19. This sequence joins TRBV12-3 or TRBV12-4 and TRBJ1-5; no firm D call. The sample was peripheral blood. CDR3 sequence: CASSPGINQPQHF. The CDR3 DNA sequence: TGTGCCAGCAGTCCGGGAATCAATCAGCCCCAGCATTTT.